This T cell receptor beta chain was found in a study of blood T cells in healthy people across ages. The authors ran a second PCR of about 7 to 11 cycles using a sample-barcoded 5' primer and a J-beta primer mix. TCRdb processed the 5' RACE reads anew with MiXCR; each CDR3 protein has one entry. The table shows hundreds of thousands of distinct CDR3 sequences, with approximately 53% occurring only once. General observations from the study: Naive CD4+ cells and diversity were both higher in long-lived donors than in aged donors.

This clonotype has more than one count but fewer than ten. As yet, its antigen is unknown. With each sample, at least 5 micrograms of total RNA were extracted. Germline CDR1 SQVTM, CDR2 ANQGSEA. There are 17 residues in the CDR3. V lost 3 bases to trimming and J lost 0 bases, with 15 bases between them. Input material: blood. V usage is TRBV29-1 and J usage is TRBJ2-6, with a tentative D call TRBD2 (6 bases). This clonotype was sampled from a middle-aged man in good health. Written as DNA, the CDR3 is TGCAGCGTTGAGGGAGGAGGAGCCCTCTCTGGGGCCAACGTCCTGACTTTC. Encoded protein: CSVEGGGALSGANVLTF.